This TCR beta chain was obtained from a study of blood T cell repertoires in COVID-19. Study summary: The origin of the acute and convalescent COVID-19 samples was the United States, Italy and Spain.

Per the study methods: Nucleated cell counts were estimated from reference gene primer amplification. Produced via immunoSEQ multiplex PCR; TCRdb's table is partial and in-frame only. V, J and clone size derive from that table, while D and trimming were established from the DNA sequence. The sample includes under 250,000 clones, roughly 86% of them seen just once. Losses at the gene ends were 8 bases for V and 0 bases for J; bases not matched to a gene: 0. Germline CDR1 reads LNHDA; CDR2 reads SQIVND (reference sequence). The CDR3 is 13 amino acids. The V call is TRBV19, the J call TRBJ2-1, with TRBD1 matching 8 bases. The sequenced sample consisted of peripheral blood. This TCR came from a woman in her fifties or sixties who had recovered from COVID-19. For the CDR3, the DNA is TGTGCCAGTGGACAGGGCTCCTACAATGAGCAGTTCTTC. It translates to CASGQGSYNEQFF.